This T cell receptor (beta chain) emerged from a study of OX40 agonist ivuxolimab in advanced cancers. Study observations and caveats: On average, a greater number of expanded clones characterised CD8+ T cells relative to CD4+.

There are 16 residues in the CDR3. With 5 bases removed from V and 4 bases from J, the gap between germline ends came to 20 bases. CDR1 and CDR2 from the germline V gene are SGHNT and YENEEA. With respect to this clone: Its matching antigen is unknown.

Repertoires were generated with immunoSEQ multiplex PCR, while TCRdb's copy carries only in-frame clones and drops some. There are roughly 47,000 clones in the sample; roughly 90% occur only once, and 12% lies in the top ten. This clonotype originated in an adult with an advanced solid tumor such as melanoma, head and neck, liver or kidney cancer. This chain uses TRBV11-3 with TRBJ2-5; possibly TRBD1 for D (6 bases). Sequenced material: CD4+ or CD8+ T cells sorted from blood, taken in a trial of the OX40 agonist ivuxolimab. The CDR3 nucleotides are TGTGCCAGCAGCCTCAATCACCACAGGGTTCTAGAGACCCAGTACTTC. It is translated as CASSLNHHRVLETQYF.